Below, 25 T cell receptor beta chains from the same sample are listed, as sequenced in a study of blood T cell repertoires in COVID-19. Some clones are missing from TCRdb's copy, which holds only in-frame ones; the method was immunoSEQ multiplex PCR. The sample yields 200,000 to 300,000 clones, approximately 80% seen once. What was sequenced was peripheral blood. The receptor set was obtained from a human donor in a cohort sampled during active COVID-19.

This clone was seen many times. V is TRBV3-1 (or the pseudogene TRBV3-2) and J is TRBJ1-2; D uncertain. Germline loops: CDR1 LGHDT, CDR2 YNNKEL (reference sequence). V was shortened by 1 base and J by 8 bases, with 14 bases between the two germline ends. The CDR3 consists of 14 residues. CDR3 in DNA: TGTGCCAGCAGCCAAGGATTTGCCAGGAGGGGCTACACCTTC. Translating gives CASSQGFARRGYTF.

The gene calls are TRBV25-1 and TRBJ2-7, with D possibly matching TRBD2 (5 bases). Deletions cut 4 bases from V and 5 bases from J, with 15 bases between. Germline V CDR1 and CDR2: MGHDK, SYGVNS. This CDR3 is built from 14 residues. The CDR3 loop is CASSASGKNHEQYF. The CDR3 DNA follows: TGTGCCAGCAGTGCGTCCGGGAAGAACCACGAGCAGTACTTC.

The chain joins TRBV3-1 (or the pseudogene TRBV3-2) to TRBJ2-7, with 11 bases fitting TRBD2. CDR1 LGHDT and CDR2 YNNKEL come from the germline V gene (reference sequence). CDR3 size: 14 residues. Germline trimming cut 4 bases from V and 6 bases from J; bases unmatched to any gene: 5. CDR3 sequence (DNA): TGTGCCAGCAGCCCCACTAGCGGGAGTACCGAGCAGTACTTC. Protein product: CASSPTSGSTEQYF.

This clone was counted a single time. This chain links TRBV5-1 with TRBJ2-5; 8 nucleotides agree with TRBD1. Looked up from germline, CDR1 is SGHRS and CDR2 is YFSETQ. The CDR3 loop spans 15 amino acids. After removal of 4 bases from V and 0 bases from J, the junction contained 5 bases not matched to a gene. The CDR3 sequence is CASSRTGLDQETQYF. CDR3 bases: TGCGCCAGCAGCCGGACAGGGTTGGACCAAGAGACCCAGTACTTC.

This clone was seen only once. This rearrangement joins TRBV19 to TRBJ1-1; possibly TRBD1 for D (5 bases). Trimming shortened V by 4 bases and J by 0 bases, and 18 bases separated the two germline ends. The length of the CDR3 is 17 residues. Germline values: CDR1 LNHDA, CDR2 SQIVND (reference sequence). This CDR3 reads CASSKDRGWPVNTEAFF. CDR3 coding DNA: TGTGCCAGTAGTAAAGACAGAGGATGGCCCGTGAACACTGAAGCTTTCTTT.

This chain connects TRBV12-1 to TRBJ2-1; the table gives TRBD2 as D, unverified against the DNA. TRBV12-1 is noted as a pseudogene. The CDR3 covers 21 residues. The CDR3: CASSFTPHVSSGKVAGDEQFF. CDR3 coding DNA: TGTGCCAGCAGCTTTACCCCGCACGTAAGTAGCGGGAAAGTTGCCGGCGATGAGCAGTTCTTC.

V is TRBV4-3 and J is TRBJ2-4; D uncertain. Germline V gives CDR1 LGHNA, CDR2 YSLEER. The CDR3 totals 16 residues. With 3 bases removed from V and 4 bases from J, the gap between germline ends came to 16 bases. As DNA, the CDR3 is TGCGCCAGCAGCCAGTTTGAATATTCAGGTAAAAACATTCAGTACTTC. As protein: CASSQFEYSGKNIQYF.

This clone appeared many times. This chain joins TRBV6-4 and TRBJ2-1; the D gene is possibly TRBD2 (6 bases). The V gene's germline CDR1 is MRHNA and CDR2 SNTAGT. This CDR3 is built from 15 residues. Deletions cut 0 bases from V and 3 bases from J, with 9 bases between. CDR3 in amino acids: CASSDSGGGYNEQFF. CDR3 in DNA: TGTGCCAGCAGTGACTCCGGGGGAGGCTACAATGAGCAGTTCTTC.

This chain joins TRBV7-6 and TRBJ2-5; D is perhaps TRBD1 (6 bases). The V gene's germline CDR1 is SGHVS and CDR2 FNYEAQ. CDR3 length: 15 residues. Trimming removed 0 bases from V and 4 bases from J, with 12 bases in between. The CDR3: CASSLAMNRAETQYF. The CDR3 DNA follows: TGTGCCAGCAGCTTAGCGATGAACAGGGCAGAGACCCAGTACTTC.

The chain uses TRBV28 and TRBJ2-7; the D gene is possibly TRBD1 (5 bases). The CDR3 runs to 14 residues. Germline V gives CDR1 MDHEN, CDR2 SYDVKM. V lost 5 bases and J lost 3, with 14 bases in between. CDR3 DNA: TGTGCCAGCAGTCCATGGAAAGGGGACTACGAGCAGTACTTC. This sequence encodes CASSPWKGDYEQYF.

The chain employs TRBV29-1 and TRBJ2-1; TRBD2 matches 8 bases. V lost 4 bases to trimming and J lost 9 bases; unmatched junction nucleotides: 14. The CDR3 covers 15 residues. CDR1 and CDR2 from the germline V gene are SQVTM and ANQGSEA. The CDR3 loop is CSVGGPAGVPSEQFF. The CDR3 DNA follows: TGCAGCGTTGGGGGACCAGCGGGAGTGCCGAGTGAGCAGTTCTTC.

V and J are TRBV6-5 and TRBJ2-2; tentatively, D is TRBD2 (5 bases). CDR1 and CDR2 (germline): MNHEY, SVGAGI. V was clipped by 6 bases and J by 6 bases, with 17 bases between them. This CDR3 has 15 residues. The CDR3 is CASRPGGSVPGELFF. In DNA form, the CDR3 reads TGTGCCAGCAGACCCGGCGGGTCTGTCCCCGGGGAGCTGTTTTTT.

The CDR3 region is CASSQKGGSEAFF. The CDR3 DNA reads TGTGCCAGCAGCCAAAAGGGGGGGTCTGAAGCTTTCTTT. The chain links TRBV3-1 (or the pseudogene TRBV3-2) to TRBJ1-1, with D possibly TRBD1 on 6 matching bases. CDR3 length: 13 residues. The V gene lost 2 bases and the J gene lost 6 bases, with 10 bases spanning the gap. Germline V lookup: CDR1 LGHDT, CDR2 YNNKEL (reference sequence).

The chain has TRBV5-1 and TRBJ2-1, with 14 positions matching TRBD2. Germline V lookup: CDR1 SGHRS, CDR2 YFSETQ. The CDR3 sequence is 17 residues long. The V and J ends lost 4 bases and 10 bases, in that order; junction bases with no gene match: 13. CDR3 nucleotide sequence: TGCGCCAGCAGCCTAACCTCCGGGACTAGCGGGGGTTTGGAGCAGTTCTTC. Protein: CASSLTSGTSGGLEQFF.

The chain joins TRBV6-5 to TRBJ1-2; 7 bases are a match to TRBD1. Germline assignment: CDR1 MNHEY and CDR2 SVGAGI. The CDR3 runs 14 residues. V shed 6 bases and J 3 bases; nucleotides not matched to a gene: 7. This CDR3 is CASSRGTADYGYTF. CDR3 nucleotides: TGTGCCAGCAGCCGGGGGACAGCCGACTATGGCTACACCTTC.

The V gene is TRBV19, the J gene TRBJ1-3; D might be TRBD1 (5 bases). V lost 5 bases and J lost 0, with 14 bases in between. CDR1 LNHDA and CDR2 SQIVND come from the germline V gene (reference sequence). CDR3 length: 16 amino acids. The DNA of the CDR3 is TGTGCCAGTAGTGTGGGACTCCAAGTCTCTGGAAACACCATATATTTT. Its protein product is CASSVGLQVSGNTIYF.

The gene calls are TRBV7-9 and TRBJ2-7; D is possibly TRBD1 (5 bases). Germline-derived CDR1 and CDR2 are SEHNR and FQNEAQ (reference sequence). The CDR3 length is 15 residues. The V gene lost 0 bases and the J gene lost 2 bases, with 11 bases spanning the gap. CDR3 in DNA: TGTGCCAGCAGCTTAGCCCAGGGCAGGGCCTACGAGCAGTACTTC. Translated: CASSLAQGRAYEQYF.

This CDR3 reads CASSHRYFSRDSYEQYF. DNA of the CDR3: TGTGCCAGCAGCCACCGTTACTTCAGCAGGGATAGCTACGAGCAGTACTTC. V is TRBV3-1 (or the pseudogene TRBV3-2) and J is TRBJ2-7; perhaps TRBD1 as D (5 bases). V lost 3 bases and J lost 3, with 21 bases in between. Germline V CDR1 and CDR2: LGHDT, YNNKEL (reference sequence). The CDR3 contains 17 residues.

V and J are TRBV5-5 and TRBJ2-7; weak D call: TRBD1 (5 bases). Per the germline V gene, CDR1 is SGHKS and CDR2 is YYEKEE (reference sequence). The CDR3 is made up of 14 amino acids. V was cut by 5 bases and J by 5 bases, with 17 bases left in between. CDR3 DNA sequence: TGTGCCAGCAGGTCTGGTCAGGGTTTAGACGAGCAGTACTTC. Protein sequence: CASRSGQGLDEQYF.

This chain joins TRBV19 and TRBJ1-2, with a possible D match to TRBD1 (5 bases). The CDR3 has 13 residues. The germline V and J ends were trimmed by 5 bases and 8 bases, with 15 bases remaining between them. Germline CDR1 LNHDA, CDR2 SQIVND (reference sequence). This chain's CDR3 is CASSQGRVRGYTF. The CDR3 bases are TGTGCCAGTAGTCAGGGAAGGGTACGGGGCTACACCTTC.

V is TRBV7-6 and J is TRBJ1-5; 7 positions agree with TRBD1. Germline V gene sequence: CDR1 SGHVS, CDR2 FNYEAQ. The ends lost 2 bases at V and 5 bases at J; junction bases unmatched: 6. CDR3 length: 15 amino acids. The CDR3 DNA reads TGTGCCAGCAGCTTATTCGACAGGGAGGATCAGCCCCAGCATTTT. Translating gives CASSLFDREDQPQHF. Drawing the rest from reference TRBV7-6 and TRBJ1-5, the complete variable domain is GAGVSQSPRYKVTKRGQDVALRCDPISGHVSLYWYRQALGQGPEFLTYFNYEAQQDKSGLPNDRFSAERPEGSISTLTIQRTEQRDSAMYRCASSLFDREDQPQHFGDGTRLSIL.

The chain has TRBV27 and TRBJ2-1; TRBD1 agrees at 11 bases. V shed 6 bases, J shed 8 bases, and the junction held 21 bases outside the gene matches. The CDR3 contains 19 residues. In germline, CDR1 is MNHEY, CDR2 SMNVEV (reference sequence). CDR3 loop: CASSNLRLTGTGGLDEQFF. The CDR3 DNA is TGTGCCAGCAGCAACCTCCGCCTAACCGGGACAGGGGGACTGGATGAGCAGTTCTTC.

The chain has TRBV7-3 and TRBJ2-3; D not certain. Trimming shortened V by 4 bases and J by 2 bases, and 4 bases separated the two germline ends. Per the germline V gene, CDR1 is SGHTA and CDR2 is FQGTGA. The CDR3 sequence is 12 residues long. CDR3 sequence (DNA): TGTGCCAGCAGCTCAAACACAGATACGCAGTATTTT. Its protein product is CASSSNTDTQYF.

The V gene is TRBV19, the J gene TRBJ2-1, with D perhaps matching TRBD2 (7 bases). From germline, CDR1 is LNHDA and CDR2 SQIVND (reference sequence). Trimming removed 1 base from V and 0 bases from J, with 13 bases in between. CDR3 length: 17 residues. DNA for the CDR3: TGTGCCAGTAGTATAGCGGGGGGCCGCAGCTCCTACAATGAGCAGTTCTTC. It encodes CASSIAGGRSSYNEQFF.

The chain is built from TRBV5-6 and TRBJ1-1; 12 bases agree with TRBD1. The CDR3 length is 18 residues. CDR1 and CDR2 (germline): SGHDT, YYEEEE. The V gene end was trimmed by 3 bases and the J gene end by 3 bases; junction bases not matched to a gene: 12. The CDR3 nucleotides read TGTGCCAGCAGCTCCCCCGGGACAGGGGGCAGGTGGGACACTGAAGCTTTCTTT. This encodes CASSSPGTGGRWDTEAFF. Using reference TRBV5-6 and TRBJ1-1 for the parts outside the CDR3, the full variable domain is DAGVTQSPTHLIKTRGQQVTLRCSPKSGHDTVSWYQQALGQGPQFIFQYYEEEERQRGNFPDRFSGHQFPNYSSELNVNALLLGDSALYLCASSSPGTGGRWDTEAFFGQGTRLTVV.